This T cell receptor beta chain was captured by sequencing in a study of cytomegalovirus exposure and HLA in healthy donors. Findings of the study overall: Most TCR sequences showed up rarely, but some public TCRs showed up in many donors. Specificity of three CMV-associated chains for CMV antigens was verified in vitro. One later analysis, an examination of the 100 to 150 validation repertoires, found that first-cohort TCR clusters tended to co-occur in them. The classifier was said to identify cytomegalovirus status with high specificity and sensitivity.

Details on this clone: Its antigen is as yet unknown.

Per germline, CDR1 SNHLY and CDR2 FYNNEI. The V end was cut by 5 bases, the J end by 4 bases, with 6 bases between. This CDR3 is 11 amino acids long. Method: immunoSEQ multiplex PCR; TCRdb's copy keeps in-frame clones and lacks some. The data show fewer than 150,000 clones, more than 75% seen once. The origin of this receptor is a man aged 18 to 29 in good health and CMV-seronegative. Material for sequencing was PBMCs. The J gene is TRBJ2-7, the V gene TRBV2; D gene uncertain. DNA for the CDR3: TGTGCCAGCAGTCTAATATACGAGCAGTACTTC. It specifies CASSLIYEQYF.